This T cell receptor (beta chain) originates from a study of T cell responses to AZD1222 COVID-19 vaccine. About this clone itself: What it recognizes is unknown.

Libraries were prepared by immunoSEQ multiplex PCR; TCRdb keeps only in-frame clonotypes and omits some of them. The table includes about 100,000 clones, around 87% detected once. General study findings and limits: A mostly white British donor set with more females was recruited, and clonal diversity was possibly underestimated. Unmutated variant regions are reportedly the target of nearly half of TCRs that are spike-specific. Baseline testing showed seropositivity in only a handful of AZD1222 recipients.

Germline values: CDR1 ENHRY, CDR2 SYGVKD. The CDR3 covers 14 residues. Trimming took 3 bases from V and 5 from J, leaving 13 bases between them. This chain uses TRBV10-3 with TRBJ1-1; D is possibly TRBD1 (5 bases). The source is an adult in good health. This material consisted of peripheral blood, taken on day 0 of AZD1222 vaccination. Written as DNA, the CDR3 is TGTGCCATCAGTGATTTAGGGGCCGGGACTGAAGCTTTCTTT. Encoded protein: CAISDLGAGTEAFF.